This TCR beta chain was sequenced in a study of Ad26.COV2.S vaccination and SARS-CoV-2 variants. Study-level results: Across vaccine and placebo recipients, the breadth of non-spike TCRs was similar.

Assay: immunoSEQ multiplex PCR; the TCRdb copy retains only in-frame clones and omits some. This table has about 480,000 clones, 87% appearing once. Treatment given: about 20 received Ad26.COV2.S at low or high dose, single or two shots; five or six received placebo; per-sample allocation not given. Sample collection was performed on day 63 after the first vaccine or placebo injection. This clone came up once. Its antigen is unknown. Germline V gene lookup returns CDR1 SGHDT and CDR2 YYEEEE. V was clipped by 0 bases and J by 5 bases; unmatched bases: 11. This CDR3 is built from 18 residues. Sample: peripheral blood, taken in a trial of Ad26.COV2.S vaccine versus placebo. The gene calls are TRBV5-6 and TRBJ2-7, with TRBD2 matching 13 bases. This TCR came from a person between 18 and 65 years old who received the Ad26.COV2.S COVID-19 vaccine or a placebo. In DNA form, the CDR3 reads TGTGCCAGCAGCTTGGTAGGGCCCGGGACTAGCGGGATAAACGAGCAGTACTTC. Amino acids: CASSLVGPGTSGINEQYF.